This T cell receptor (beta chain) was sequenced during a study of blood T cell repertoires in COVID-19. The wider study: PBMCs, B-cell-depleted T cells, or T cells provided the cDNA or gDNA that made up the material.

Germline V gives CDR1 MNHEY, CDR2 SMNVEV (reference sequence). Trimming stripped 6 bases from V and 0 bases from J, with 14 bases between. This CDR3 is built from 16 residues. Profiling relied on immunoSEQ multiplex PCR, and the TCRdb table lists in-frame clones only, not all of them. Of about 150,000 clones listed, less than 95% were seen once; the top ten hold roughly 0.54%. The TCR comes from a man over 45 with acute or convalescent COVID-19. The source material was peripheral blood. The genes are TRBV27 and TRBJ1-4; TRBD1 might be the D (6 bases). CDR3 protein: CASRRATGSTNEKLFF. The CDR3 DNA reads as TGTGCCAGCAGAAGGGCTACAGGGTCAACTAATGAAAAACTGTTTTTT.